The clone carrying this TCR beta chain was seen a single time. This sample is part of a study of blood T cell repertoires in COVID-19. Study summary: There were acute and convalescent COVID-19 samples, and they came from the United States, Italy and Spain. In each case, the material was cDNA or gDNA derived from T cells, B-cell-depleted T cells, or PBMCs.

Authors' data handling: Counts of nucleated cells, estimated from reference gene primer amplification, were obtained. TCRdb's table, derived via immunoSEQ multiplex PCR, lists solely in-frame clones and lacks some. The V and J calls and clone size were taken over from that table, and D and trimming were inferred from the DNA. The table has some 45,000 clones, approximately 80% seen once. Germline assignment: CDR1 DFQATT and CDR2 SNEGSKA (reference sequence). V trimming: 3 bases; J trimming: 6 bases; junction bases outside the gene matches: 7. CDR3 length: 14 amino acids. The V and J genes are TRBV20-1 and TRBJ2-3; TRBD2 agrees at 9 bases. The receptor's source is a woman aged 55-75 years with acute or convalescent COVID-19. Sequencing was done on a sample of peripheral blood. The chain's CDR3 is CSASPSGAYDTQYF. The CDR3 DNA follows: TGCAGTGCTAGTCCTAGCGGGGCCTACGATACGCAGTATTTT.